Sequencing of this TCR beta chain was carried out in a study of siplizumab effects on memory and regulatory T cells. Study observations and caveats: The diversity of naive T cells seemed greater than that of memory cells, and their alloresponse contribution seemed major. Naive or memory phenotype assignment was not possible for roughly 75-96% of proliferating CD4+ or CD8+ clones. Under siplizumab, alloreactive sequences traced to unstimulated CD4+ memory cells were significantly reduced.

This CDR3 contains 14 residues. Germline lookup yields CDR1 MNHNS and CDR2 SASEGT. The ends were cut back, 7 bases at V and 0 bases at J, with 10 bases in the middle. Comments on this clone: Its antigen is undetermined.

Approximately 100,000 TCR templates underwent assay in each sample. Repertoires were generated with immunoSEQ multiplex PCR, while TCRdb's copy carries only in-frame clones and drops some. The data hold about 98,000 clones, with approximately 90% observed a single time. The receptor was isolated from a human donor in good health. V gene TRBV6-1 combines with J gene TRBJ2-1; perhaps TRBD2 as D (6 bases). Sequenced input: CD4+ T cells sorted from blood. CDR3 loop: CASIFGGSYNEQFF. CDR3 coding DNA: TGTGCCAGCATATTCGGGGGCTCCTACAATGAGCAGTTCTTC.